A single TCR beta chain is shown here with its context. Its target is not known. The sample comes from a study of shared clonotypes between healthy human individuals. Notes on the study in general: At large depth, rarefaction still showed sorted-subset sequencing to be incomplete.

Profiling relied on immunoSEQ multiplex PCR, and the TCRdb table lists in-frame clones only, not all of them. The sample carries 2 million to 2.5 million clones, about 93% recorded once. This CDR3 is built from 15 residues. V lost 2 bases and J lost 0, with 8 bases in between. CDR1 and CDR2 from the germline V gene are SGHRS and YFSETQ. Naive CD8 cells lacked CD45RO, underwent positive selection for CCR7 and left out terminally differentiated effector memory CD45RA+ cells. This chain uses TRBV5-1 with TRBJ2-2, with D possibly matching TRBD1 (5 bases). Sequenced input: naive CD8+ T cells from PBMCs. The TCR was taken from a man aged 18 to 29 in good health. Some clones in this sample may be carry-over from other donors' samples. CDR3: CASSFGRANTGELFF. For the CDR3, the DNA is TGCGCCAGCAGCTTCGGCAGGGCGAACACCGGGGAGCTGTTTTTT.